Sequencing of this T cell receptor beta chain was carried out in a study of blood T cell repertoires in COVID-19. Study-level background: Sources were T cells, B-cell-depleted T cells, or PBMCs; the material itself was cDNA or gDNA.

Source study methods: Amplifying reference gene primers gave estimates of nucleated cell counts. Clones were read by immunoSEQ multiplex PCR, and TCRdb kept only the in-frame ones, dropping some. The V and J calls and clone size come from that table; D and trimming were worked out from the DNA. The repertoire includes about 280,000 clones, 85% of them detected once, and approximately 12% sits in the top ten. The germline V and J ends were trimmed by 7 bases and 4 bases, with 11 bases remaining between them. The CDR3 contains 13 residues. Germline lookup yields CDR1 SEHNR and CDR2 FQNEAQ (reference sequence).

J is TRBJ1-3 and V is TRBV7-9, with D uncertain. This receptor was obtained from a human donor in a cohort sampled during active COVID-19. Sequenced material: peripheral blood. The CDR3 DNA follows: TGTGCCAGCACCGTGGGAGGGGGAAACACCATATATTTT. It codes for CASTVGGGNTIYF.